A selection of T cell receptor beta chains follows, all from one sample in a study of T-cell memory formation after mild COVID-19. TCRdb fed the 5' RACE reads into MiXCR, producing one record per CDR3 protein. This table holds roughly 600,000 distinct CDR3 sequences, around 17% found once. The sample was PBMCs or a T cell subset sorted from them (not recorded which). The receptors derive from an adult woman who had mild COVID-19 (a few samples of this study predate the infection). Cell type and time point are not known. Each CDR3 is given with its conserved first and last residue. A D gene is named only where the DNA matches it firmly. Some rows have no size entry. The others give once, few or many, or a class for an expanded clone.

DNA: TGTGCCAGCAGTGAAATTACGGGAGGCTACACCTTC
CDR3: CASSEITGGYTF
J: TRBJ1-2
V: TRBV25-1
size: NA
D: NA

DNA: TGCGCCAGCAGCCAAGGCTTAACTAGGAGCACAGATACGCAGTATTTT
CDR3: CASSQGLTRSTDTQYF
J: TRBJ2-3
V: TRBV4-1
size: NA
D: NA

DNA: TGTGCCAGCAGCGTAGATAGGGGCAGGGGGCTTCCGAATTGGGTCATTGGAGCTTTCTTT
CDR3: CASSVDRGRGLPNWVIGAFF
J: TRBJ1-1
V: TRBV9
size: many
D: TRBD1

DNA: TGCAGCGTTGGGGAGGGACAAGGCTATGGCTACACCTTC
CDR3: CSVGEGQGYGYTF
J: TRBJ1-2
V: TRBV29-1
size: NA
D: NA

DNA: TGTGCCAGCAGCCAGGTTGGGGGCCTCATGAACACTGAAGCTTTCTTT
CDR3: CASSQVGGLMNTEAFF
J: TRBJ1-1
V: TRBV7-9
size: few
D: NA

DNA: TGTGCCAGCAGTGACAGGGGGGGCTCTGGGGCCAACGTCCTGACTTTC
CDR3: CASSDRGGSGANVLTF
J: TRBJ2-6
V: TRBV12-3/TRBV12-4
size: few
D: TRBD1

DNA: TGTGCCACCAGCAGAGATCGCACCTCCGGGACGGGAGCCTCTGGGGCCAACGTCCTGACTTTC
CDR3: CATSRDRTSGTGASGANVLTF
J: TRBJ2-6
V: TRBV15
size: NA
D: NA

DNA: TGTGCCAGCAGCTCGACAGGGGGCGTCACTGAAGCTTTCTTT
CDR3: CASSSTGGVTEAFF
J: TRBJ1-1
V: TRBV3-1
size: NA
D: TRBD1

DNA: TGTGCCAGTAGTTCCACCTTAGCGGGGGGCCTTTACAATGAGCAGTTCTTC
CDR3: CASSSTLAGGLYNEQFF
J: TRBJ2-1
V: TRBV19
size: NA
D: TRBD2

DNA: TGTGCCAGCAAGAGACAGGGGGTACCCCATGAGCAGTTCTTC
CDR3: CASKRQGVPHEQFF
J: TRBJ2-1
V: TRBV2
size: few
D: TRBD1

DNA: TGTGCCAGCAGGCCCCTGGGACAGGGAAAGAAAAATTGGAGGAACACTGAAGCTTTCTTT
CDR3: CASRPLGQGKKNWRNTEAFF
J: TRBJ1-1
V: TRBV6-1
size: NA
D: TRBD1

DNA: TGTGCCAGCAGCACACGGAGCGGGGGCTACACCTTC
CDR3: CASSTRSGGYTF
J: TRBJ1-2
V: TRBV6-6
size: few
D: NA

DNA: TGCAGTGCTAGGAAAGTGACAGGGGGCTCCTACGAGCAGTACTTC
CDR3: CSARKVTGGSYEQYF
J: TRBJ2-7
V: TRBV20-1
size: many
D: TRBD1

DNA: TGTGCCAGCAGCTTAGGTCCAGCGGGAGTCCCAGAGACCCAGTACTTC
CDR3: CASSLGPAGVPETQYF
J: TRBJ2-5
V: TRBV7-8
size: NA
D: TRBD2

DNA: TGTGCCAGCAGTGACTCGACAGGGGGCGCAGATACGCAGTATTTT
CDR3: CASSDSTGGADTQYF
J: TRBJ2-3
V: TRBV6-4
size: few
D: TRBD1

DNA: TGCAGTGCTAGAGCCGGGACGGGTAGCACAGATACGCAGTATTTT
CDR3: CSARAGTGSTDTQYF
J: TRBJ2-3
V: TRBV20-1
size: few
D: NA

DNA: TGTGCCAGTAGTCAGGGGCAGGGGGCCAATGAGCAGTTCTTC
CDR3: CASSQGQGANEQFF
J: TRBJ2-1
V: TRBV19
size: NA
D: TRBD1

DNA: TGTGCCAGCAGCCCGCAGGGAGGCGCCTACGAGCAGTACTTC
CDR3: CASSPQGGAYEQYF
J: TRBJ2-7
V: TRBV7-3
size: NA
D: NA

DNA: TGCAGTGCTAGTACAGGGCCAGGGGCCAACGTCCTGACTTTC
CDR3: CSASTGPGANVLTF
J: TRBJ2-6
V: TRBV20-1
size: few
D: NA